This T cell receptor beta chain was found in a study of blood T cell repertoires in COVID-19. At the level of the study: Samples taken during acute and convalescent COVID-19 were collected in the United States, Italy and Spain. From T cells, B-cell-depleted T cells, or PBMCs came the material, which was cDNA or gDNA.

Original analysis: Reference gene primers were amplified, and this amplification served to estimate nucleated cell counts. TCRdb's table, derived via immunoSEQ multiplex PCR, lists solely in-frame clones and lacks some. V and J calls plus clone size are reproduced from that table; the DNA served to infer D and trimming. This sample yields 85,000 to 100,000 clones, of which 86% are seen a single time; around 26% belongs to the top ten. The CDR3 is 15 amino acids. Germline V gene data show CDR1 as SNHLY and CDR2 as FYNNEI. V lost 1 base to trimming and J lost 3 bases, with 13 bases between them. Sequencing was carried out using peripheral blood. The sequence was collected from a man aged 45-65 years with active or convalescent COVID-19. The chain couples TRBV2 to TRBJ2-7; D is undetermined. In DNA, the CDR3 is TGTGCCAGCAGTGAAGGGCAACACATCGACTACGAGCAGTACTTC. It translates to CASSEGQHIDYEQYF.